Listed here is a single TCR beta chain. Its antigen is not known. This sample is part of a study of T cell repertoires and Cas9 in healthy adults. Study in general: SpCas9-reactive CD4 and CD8 T cells were characterized for potency, cytotoxicity and lineage.

Study-level findings and limits: In vitro, SpCas9-reactive Tregs were reported to curb effector T cell proliferation and function.

CDR1 is SGHVS, CDR2 FQNEAQ, per germline. The CDR3 sequence is 16 residues long. V dropped 5 bases and J dropped 0; count of bases not matched to a gene: 3. Assay used: immunoSEQ multiplex PCR; TCRdb lists only in-frame clones, some missing. The sample lists tens of thousands of clones; about 90% were seen once. The specimen was CD4+ effector T cells (CD127+, CD25-, CD137-, CD154-) from PBMCs; culture status not recorded. This chain uses TRBV7-8 with TRBJ2-1; 11 nucleotides line up with TRBD2. The sequence was collected from a human donor in good health. CDR3 DNA: TGTGCCAGCAGCCAGACTAGCGGGGCCTCCTACAATGAGCAGTTCTTC. It yields the protein CASSQTSGASYNEQFF.